A single sample gave rise to the 20 T cell receptor beta chains below, sequenced in a study of T cells in Graves' hyperthyroidism and ophthalmopathy. RNA transcripts gave rise to amplified TCR beta CDR3 regions. TCR CDR3 regions were first amplified by RT-PCR with HTBI primers. One entry per CDR3 protein, called by TCRdb with MiXCR from the multiplex PCR reads. Among about 59,000 distinct CDR3 sequences listed, roughly half were seen once. Sequences were obtained from blood. The receptors were sampled from an older woman with Graves' ophthalmopathy.

In this sample, this clonotype turned up many times. The rearrangement links TRBV28 to TRBJ2-2; tentatively, D is TRBD1 (6 bases). V was shortened by 8 bases and J by 1 base, with 11 bases between the two germline ends. The CDR3 length is 14 residues. In germline, CDR1 is MDHEN, CDR2 SYDVKM. The CDR3 is CASQGTVNTGELFF. CDR3 coding DNA: TGTGCCAGCCAGGGGACGGTGAACACCGGGGAGCTGTTTTTT.

V gene TRBV2 combines with J gene TRBJ1-6, with a weak D call TRBD1 (6 bases). CDR1 is SNHLY and CDR2 is FYNNEI in the germline V gene. Trimming cost V 6 bases and J 0 bases, with 15 bases left between them. This CDR3 contains 17 residues. CDR3 residues: CASRPGTLSSYNSPLHF. The CDR3 nucleotides are TGTGCCAGCAGGCCCGGGACATTGAGCTCCTATAATTCACCCCTCCACTTT.

The chain recombines TRBV25-1 with TRBJ2-3; either TRBD1 or TRBD2 may supply D (5 bases each). This CDR3 is 12 amino acids long. CDR1 is MGHDK, CDR2 SYGVNS, per germline. Trimming pared 7 bases from V and 4 bases from J, leaving 9 bases between. The CDR3 reads CASKKGPDTQYF. CDR3 bases: TGTGCCAGCAAAAAGGGACCAGATACGCAGTATTTT.

V gene TRBV12-3 or TRBV12-4 combines with J gene TRBJ2-7, with TRBD1 matching 10 bases. This CDR3 spans 16 amino acids. V shed 8 bases and J 4 bases; nucleotides not matched to a gene: 14. CDR3 sequence (DNA): TGTGCCAGCTCGGCCCCGCGGGACAGGGGTGTTTACGAGCAGTACTTC. Translated, it gives CASSAPRDRGVYEQYF.

This clonotype was seen at least ten times. The rearrangement links TRBV3-1 to TRBJ2-2; D gene ambiguous. The CDR3 loop spans 12 amino acids. Trimming cost V 0 bases and J 6 bases, with 2 bases left between them. The germline gives CDR1 LGHDT, CDR2 YNNKEL (reference sequence). The CDR3 DNA reads as TGTGCCAGCAGCCAAGAGCCCGGGGAGCTGTTTTTT. Its protein is CASSQEPGELFF. The full variable domain, rest sourced from reference TRBV3-1 and TRBJ2-2, is DTAVSQTPKYLVTQMGNDKSIKCEQNLGHDTMYWYKQDSKKFLKIMFSYNNKELIINETVPNRFSPKSPDKAHLNLHINSLELGDSAVYFCASSQEPGELFFGEGSRLTVL.

V is TRBV20-1 and J is TRBJ1-2, with 7 positions matching TRBD1. The CDR3 loop spans 12 amino acids. Losses at the gene ends were 6 bases for V and 4 bases for J; bases not matched to a gene: 5. Germline V lookup: CDR1 DFQATT, CDR2 SNEGSKA (reference sequence). As DNA, the CDR3 is TGCAGTGCCGCCCCAGGGGGCTATGGCTACACCTTC. Amino acid sequence: CSAAPGGYGYTF.

V is TRBV10-3 and J is TRBJ1-5, with a weak D call TRBD1 (5 bases). V lost 3 bases and J 4 bases, leaving 22 bases between the germline ends. CDR3 length: 18 amino acids. The germline gives CDR1 ENHRY, CDR2 SYGVKD. For the CDR3, the DNA is TGTGCCATCAGTGATGACAGTGGGGGAGAGTCAGGGAATCAGCCCCAGCATTTT. Protein sequence: CAISDDSGGESGNQPQHF.

V gene TRBV20-1 combines with J gene TRBJ2-1, with TRBD2 matching 11 bases. Unmatched junction bases numbered 4, after V lost 2 bases and J lost 10 bases. Germline assignment: CDR1 DFQATT and CDR2 SNEGSKA (reference sequence). The CDR3 has 13 amino acids. The CDR3 spells CSARTSGRSEQFF. In nucleotides, the CDR3 is TGCAGTGCTAGAACTAGCGGGAGATCGGAGCAGTTCTTC.

At least ten counts were recorded for this clonotype. The chain combines TRBV6-4 with TRBJ2-3, with no clear D. The V gene lost 3 bases and the J gene lost 1 base, with 11 bases spanning the gap. Per the germline V gene, CDR1 is MRHNA and CDR2 is SNTAGT. The length of the CDR3 is 15 residues. The CDR3: CASSERAEGTDTQYF. CDR3 coding DNA: TGTGCCAGCAGTGAACGGGCCGAGGGCACAGATACGCAGTATTTT.

This clonotype is termed medium-sized. This sequence joins TRBV19 and TRBJ2-1; TRBD1 might be the D (5 bases). The germline CDR1 and CDR2 sequences are LNHDA and SQIVND (reference sequence). Trimming cost V 4 bases and J 1 base, with 8 bases left between them. The CDR3 runs to 14 residues. For the CDR3, the DNA is TGTGCCAGTAGTACTCGGACATCCTACAATGAGCAGTTCTTC. Protein: CASSTRTSYNEQFF.

The chain uses TRBV5-1 and TRBJ2-7, with 7 bases that match TRBD1. Germline-derived CDR1 and CDR2 are SGHRS and YFSETQ. V shed 1 base, J shed 6 bases, and the junction held 7 bases outside the gene matches. The CDR3 totals 14 residues. The CDR3, as DNA: TGCGCCAGCAGCTTGTGGGCCACAGGGGCCGAGCAGTACTTC. This translates into CASSLWATGAEQYF.

At least ten counts were recorded for this clonotype. In nucleotides, the CDR3 is TGTGCCAGCAGCCAAGATCTCGCGGGGGTTAACTACAATGAGCAGTTCTTC. Translated, it gives CASSQDLAGVNYNEQFF. This chain connects TRBV4-2 to TRBJ2-1, with 7 bases lining up with TRBD2. The CDR3 spans 17 residues. Germline assignment: CDR1 LGHNA and CDR2 YNFKEQ. With V trimmed by 0 bases and J by 3 bases, 8 bases remained unmatched.

This clonotype was seen a few times. The germline gene is not matched at one end of the junction; a read error may be the cause. J is TRBJ1-2 and V is TRBV7-7; 7 positions match TRBD1. The CDR3 runs to 11 residues. The germline V gene has CDR1 SSHAT and CDR2 FNYEAQ (reference sequence). The CDR3 protein is CASSLGQGYTF. CDR3 DNA sequence: TGTGCTAGCAGCCTGGGACAGGGCTACACCTTC.

As to this clonotype: With a much larger clone just one base away, this may be a read error. This chain links TRBV27 with TRBJ2-1, with TRBD2 matching over 8 bases. The CDR3 is made up of 16 amino acids. Germline lookup yields CDR1 MNHEY and CDR2 SMNVEV (reference sequence). CDR3 bases: TGTGCCGGCAGTCCCCGGGGCGCGGGGGGTTACAATGAGCAGTTCTTC. Protein: CAGSPRGAGGYNEQFF.

This clonotype was seen repeatedly, ten times or more. The rearrangement links TRBV7-2 to TRBJ1-5, with D perhaps TRBD1 (6 bases). This CDR3 spans 13 amino acids. Germline lookup yields CDR1 SGHTA and CDR2 FQGNSA. V was trimmed by 2 bases and J by 6 bases, leaving 8 bases between them. The CDR3 DNA reads as TGTGCCAGCAGCTTATGGGGGCCTCAGCCCCAGCATTTT. Translation: CASSLWGPQPQHF.

This clonotype was recorded at least ten times. The J gene is TRBJ1-5, the V gene TRBV7-9; D remains unclear. The germline CDR1 and CDR2 sequences are SEHNR and FQNEAQ (reference sequence). V was pared by 1 base and J by 7 bases, with 14 bases between. The CDR3 is made up of 15 amino acids. The CDR3 DNA is TGTGCCAGCAGCTTAGGTCAGGCTGGAGGCCAGCCCCAGCATTTT. Translated: CASSLGQAGGQPQHF.

The CDR3 coding sequence is TGTGCCAGCACCCCTACCCTCGGGACAGGGGGAACTGAAGCTTTCTTT. It codes for CASTPTLGTGGTEAFF. The gene calls are TRBV12-3 or TRBV12-4 and TRBJ1-1, with 11 bases identical to TRBD1. V lost 7 bases and J lost 5; bases outside the gene matches: 12. The CDR3 has 16 residues.

A few counts support this clonotype. V usage is TRBV4-2 and J usage is TRBJ2-4, with 10 bases identical to TRBD2. V lost 0 bases, J lost 2 bases, and 7 bases stayed unmatched. Germline V gene data show CDR1 as LGHNA and CDR2 as YNFKEQ. There are 18 residues in the CDR3. CDR3 bases: TGTGCCAGCAGCCAAGATAGGAGCGGGGGGGCAACCAAAAACATTCAGTACTTC. This gives the protein CASSQDRSGGATKNIQYF.

This clonotype was seen at least ten times. The gene calls are TRBV6-1 and TRBJ2-7; D tentatively fits TRBD1 or TRBD2 (5 bases each). Deletions cut 8 bases from V and 2 bases from J, with 13 bases between. This CDR3 is 13 amino acids long. CDR1 and CDR2 (germline): MNHNS, SASEGT. The CDR3 sequence is CASLPGPPYEQYF. The CDR3 nucleotides read TGTGCCAGCCTACCGGGACCTCCCTACGAGCAGTACTTC.

At least ten counts were recorded for this clonotype. The chain couples TRBV14 to TRBJ2-7; D not resolved. The CDR3 spans 15 residues. Germline lookup yields CDR1 SGHDN and CDR2 FVKESK. V shed 1 base and J shed 6 bases, with 16 bases lying between them. CDR3 bases: TGTGCCAGCAGCCAAGGGCTAGATGTTCCCCGCGAGCAGTACTTC. Translating it yields CASSQGLDVPREQYF.